Following are 29 T cell receptor beta chains from one sample sequenced in a study of blood T cell repertoires in COVID-19. Sequenced by immunoSEQ multiplex PCR; TCRdb stores in-frame clones only, minus some. The sample records 110,000 or so clones, 85% to 90% being singletons. The sample consisted of peripheral blood. The receptors stem from a woman aged 55-69 years with COVID-19, enrolled during active disease.

The CDR3 DNA follows: TGCAGCGTAATCCGGGACAGCTCCTACGAGCAGTACTTC. Translation gives CSVIRDSSYEQYF. V is TRBV29-1 and J is TRBJ2-7; TRBD1 aligns across 7 bases. In germline, CDR1 is SQVTM, CDR2 ANQGSEA. The CDR3 is made up of 13 amino acids. J lost 0 bases, V lost 6 bases, and 5 bases had no gene match.

The chain joins TRBV9 to TRBJ1-2; the match to TRBD1 covers 9 bases. Losses at the gene ends were 5 bases for V and 7 bases for J; bases not matched to a gene: 9. Germline assignment: CDR1 SGDLS and CDR2 YYNGEE. This CDR3 contains 14 residues. CDR3 protein: CASSSGTGSFGYTF. Written as DNA, the CDR3 is TGTGCCAGCAGTTCCGGGACAGGGTCCTTTGGCTACACCTTC.

V is TRBV18 and J is TRBJ2-7; 9 nucleotides agree with TRBD1. This CDR3 comprises 16 residues. Germline-derived CDR1 and CDR2 are KGHSH and LQKENI. V lost 4 bases to trimming and J lost 1 base; unmatched junction nucleotides: 8. CDR3 protein: CASSQQGATGSYEQYF. The DNA for the CDR3 is TGTGCCAGCTCACAACAGGGGGCCACAGGATCCTACGAGCAGTACTTC.

J is TRBJ2-5 and V is TRBV27; 8 bases are shared with TRBD2. V gave up 10 bases and J gave up 5 bases; unmatched junction bases: 15. The CDR3 runs to 15 residues. Germline V gives CDR1 MNHEY, CDR2 SMNVEV (reference sequence). The CDR3 loop reads CATTRWRGGRETQYF. The CDR3 nucleotides are TGTGCCACTACAAGGTGGCGCGGGGGGAGGGAGACCCAGTACTTC.

The V call is TRBV5-1, the J call TRBJ2-1; 14 nucleotides match TRBD2. There are 18 residues in the CDR3. CDR1 is SGHRS, CDR2 YFSETQ, per germline. The trim removed 4 bases at V and 1 base at J, leaving 7 bases unmatched. The CDR3 nucleotides read TGCGCCAGCAGCCGCGGACTAGCGGGGGGACGGTCCTACAATGAGCAGTTCTTC. Its protein is CASSRGLAGGRSYNEQFF.

The chain uses TRBV7-9 and TRBJ1-4, with D possibly TRBD1 on 6 matching bases. V gave up 1 base and J gave up 3 bases, with 9 bases separating them. The CDR3 is made up of 15 amino acids. Germline V CDR1 and CDR2: SEHNR, FQNEAQ (reference sequence). As DNA, the CDR3 is TGTGCCAGCAGCTTAGGGGACAACCCTAATGAAAAACTGTTTTTT. The encoded protein is CASSLGDNPNEKLFF.

This clone has only a few counts. The chain carries TRBV19 and TRBJ2-1; 8 bases match TRBD2. V was pared by 5 bases and J by 1 base, with 10 bases of the junction left unmatched. The CDR3 runs 17 residues. CDR1 LNHDA and CDR2 SQIVND come from the germline V gene (reference sequence). The CDR3 nucleotides read TGTGCCAGTAGTCCATTCGGGGGGGCCATGTCCTACAATGAGCAGTTCTTC. Translating gives CASSPFGGAMSYNEQFF.

The V call is TRBV6-6, the J call TRBJ2-3; D possibly corresponds to TRBD2 (7 bases). The germline V and J ends were trimmed by 8 bases and 0 bases, with 9 bases remaining between them. Germline CDR1 is MNHNY and CDR2 is SVGAGI (reference sequence). The CDR3 has 13 residues. As DNA, the CDR3 is TGTGCCAGCGGGGGGGGCAGCACAGATACGCAGTATTTT. This gives the protein CASGGGSTDTQYF.

The J gene is TRBJ1-1, the V gene TRBV4-1; 7 nucleotides align to TRBD1. The germline V gene encodes CDR1 MGHRA and CDR2 YSYEKL. The V gene end was trimmed by 2 bases and the J gene end by 4 bases; junction bases not matched to a gene: 13. This CDR3 region has 17 residues. CDR3 region: CASSQSNLRDRGTEAFF. As DNA, the CDR3 is TGCGCCAGCAGCCAATCAAACCTCCGGGACAGAGGCACTGAAGCTTTCTTT.

The genes are TRBV28 and TRBJ1-1, with 9 bases lining up with TRBD1. The CDR3 spans 16 residues. J was trimmed by 4 bases and V by 3 bases; bases with no gene match: 9. The V gene's germline CDR1 is MDHEN and CDR2 SYDVKM. CDR3 region: CASSFPHRGLITEAFF. DNA for the CDR3: TGTGCCAGCAGTTTTCCCCACAGGGGGCTGATCACTGAAGCTTTCTTT. Full variable domain (rest looked up from reference TRBV28 and TRBJ1-1): DVKVTQSSRYLVKRTGEKVFLECVQDMDHENMFWYRQDPGLGLRLIYFSYDVKMKEKGDIPEGYSVSREKKERFSLILESASTNQTSMYLCASSFPHRGLITEAFFGQGTRLTVV.

This clone is medium-sized within its sample. V and J are TRBV27 and TRBJ2-1; D is possibly TRBD2 (5 bases). V was pared by 5 bases and J by 4 bases, with 12 bases between. CDR3 length equals 14 residues. CDR1 is MNHEY, CDR2 SMNVEV, per germline (reference sequence). The CDR3 is CASSIGVGYNEQFF. For the CDR3, the DNA is TGTGCCAGCAGTATCGGGGTGGGGTACAATGAGCAGTTCTTC.

The chain recombines TRBV7-8 with TRBJ1-2, with 7 positions matching TRBD1. V dropped 8 bases and J dropped 0; count of bases not matched to a gene: 12. The CDR3 spans 16 residues. CDR1 SGHVS and CDR2 FQNEAQ come from the germline V gene. This CDR3 reads CASQSEGAGPNYGYTF. The CDR3 coding sequence is TGTGCCAGCCAGTCGGAGGGGGCAGGGCCTAACTATGGCTACACCTTC.

The V gene is TRBV14, the J gene TRBJ2-1, with D possibly being TRBD2 (6 bases). This CDR3 is 13 amino acids long. V gave up 1 base and J gave up 11 bases, with 12 bases separating them. From germline, CDR1 is SGHDN and CDR2 FVKESK. The CDR3 spells CASSQAGGNQQFF. CDR3 sequence (DNA): TGTGCCAGCAGCCAAGCCGGAGGGAATCAGCAGTTCTTC.

The rearrangement uses TRBV11-2 and TRBJ1-2, with D unclear. In germline, CDR1 is SGHAT, CDR2 FQNNGV. V was clipped by 0 bases and J by 0 bases, with 11 bases between them. CDR3 length equals 16 residues. This chain's CDR3 is CASSLDRGYTNYGYTF. CDR3 bases: TGTGCCAGCAGCTTAGATCGGGGATACACTAACTATGGCTACACCTTC.

The chain is built from TRBV5-1 and TRBJ2-7; tentative D call: TRBD2 (6 bases). Germline CDR1 SGHRS, CDR2 YFSETQ. The V end was cut by 4 bases, the J end by 3 bases, with 20 bases between. The CDR3 has 16 residues. As DNA, the CDR3 is TGCGCCAGCAGCGCCACCCCTCGCGGGAAATACTACGAGCAGTACTTC. Translated, it gives CASSATPRGKYYEQYF.

The rearrangement joins TRBV6-5 to TRBJ2-7; 12 bases line up with TRBD2. Germline-derived CDR1 and CDR2 are MNHEY and SVGAGI. V was clipped by 6 bases and J by 9 bases; unmatched bases: 12. The CDR3 totals 15 residues. As DNA, the CDR3 is TGTGCCAGCAGCAGCAGACTAGCGGGAGACATCGGGCAGTACTTC. Translated, it gives CASSSRLAGDIGQYF.

The V and J genes are TRBV11-3 and TRBJ2-1; 7 nucleotides match TRBD2. CDR1 is SGHNT and CDR2 is YENEEA in the germline V gene. After removal of 5 bases from V and 8 bases from J, the junction contained 12 bases not matched to a gene. There are 15 residues in the CDR3. The CDR3 region has the DNA TGTGCCAGCAGCCCCGGGGAGGGCCGAGGGCATGAGCAGTTCTTC. It translates to CASSPGEGRGHEQFF.

This clone was detected a few times. The chain links TRBV19 to TRBJ1-6, with 10 bases fitting TRBD1. The CDR3 covers 15 residues. Germline CDR1 reads LNHDA; CDR2 reads SQIVND (reference sequence). V trimming: 4 bases; J trimming: 9 bases; junction bases outside the gene matches: 6. The DNA of the CDR3 is TGTGCCAGTAGTAGGGACAGGGGAGCCCTTTCACCCCTCCACTTT. This codes for CASSRDRGALSPLHF.

The rearrangement joins TRBV3-1 (or the pseudogene TRBV3-2) to TRBJ2-5; 9 bases map to TRBD1. The CDR3 is made up of 16 amino acids. From germline, CDR1 is LGHDT and CDR2 YNNKEL (reference sequence). With 2 bases clipped from V and 2 bases from J, the junction kept 6 bases outside the gene matches. The CDR3 DNA reads TGTGCCAGCAGCCAACTACAGGGGGCGCGGCAAGAGACCCAGTACTTC. Translated: CASSQLQGARQETQYF.

The rearrangement uses TRBV14 and TRBJ2-3, with D perhaps TRBD1 (5 bases). The CDR3 has 15 residues. The germline V gene encodes CDR1 SGHDN and CDR2 FVKESK. V was cut by 1 base and J by 1 base, with 9 bases left in between. The CDR3 loop is CASSQGGLGTDTQYF. The CDR3, as DNA: TGTGCCAGCAGCCAAGGGGGCCTAGGCACAGATACGCAGTATTTT.

This rearrangement joins TRBV5-1 to TRBJ1-5; D gene uncertain. Trimming shortened V by 10 bases and J by 0 bases, and 29 bases separated the two germline ends. Germline CDR1 and CDR2: SGHRS and YFSETQ. CDR3 length: 19 residues. CDR3 protein: CASKGRASSGGLSNQPQHF. The CDR3 DNA reads TGCGCCTCCAAGGGCCGGGCCAGTTCTGGCGGGCTTAGCAATCAGCCCCAGCATTTT. Based on the CDR3 plus reference TRBV5-1 and TRBJ1-5, the full variable domain is KAGVTQTPRYLIKTRGQQVTLSCSPISGHRSVSWYQQTPGQGLQFLFEYFSETQRNKGNFPGRFSGRQFSNSRSEMNVSTLELGDSALYLCASKGRASSGGLSNQPQHFGDGTRLSIL.

The V call is TRBV13, the J call TRBJ2-5; possibly TRBD2 for D (6 bases). CDR3 size: 16 residues. The ends were cut back, 1 base at V and 4 bases at J, with 16 bases in the middle. The germline CDR1 and CDR2 sequences are PRHDT and FYEKMQ (reference sequence). The CDR3 protein is CASSLAPGGAVETQYF. In DNA form, the CDR3 reads TGTGCCAGCAGCTTAGCCCCCGGGGGAGCAGTAGAGACCCAGTACTTC.

V usage is TRBV15 and J usage is TRBJ1-2, with D maybe TRBD1 (5 bases). Trimming left V 6 bases short and J 3 bases short, with 17 bases between. Germline V gives CDR1 LNHNV, CDR2 YYDKDF (reference sequence). The CDR3 runs 15 residues. The CDR3 here is CATSSQGSPHYGYTF. The CDR3, as DNA: TGTGCCACCAGTTCCCAGGGTAGCCCTCACTATGGCTACACCTTC.

The J gene is TRBJ1-3, the V gene TRBV5-1; D ambiguous. The CDR3 covers 13 residues. CDR1 is SGHRS and CDR2 is YFSETQ in the germline V gene. The V end was cut by 4 bases, the J end by 14 bases, with 19 bases between. CDR3 bases: TGCGCCAGCAGCCCTAACATTGAGAGTAGCCTATATTTT. Protein sequence: CASSPNIESSLYF.

The chain joins TRBV29-1 to TRBJ1-3; D is undetermined. CDR3 length: 14 amino acids. The V end lost 6 bases, the J end lost 3 bases, and 15 bases lay between the germline ends. Germline V gene data show CDR1 as SQVTM and CDR2 as ANQGSEA. The CDR3 DNA reads TGCAGCGTCTCCCCGGAGGCGGGTGGAAACACCATATATTTT. Translating it yields CSVSPEAGGNTIYF.

The chain carries TRBV2 and TRBJ1-1, with D uncertain. Trimming cost V 4 bases and J 1 base, with 10 bases left between them. Germline V lookup: CDR1 SNHLY, CDR2 FYNNEI. The CDR3 extends over 14 amino acids. The CDR3 loop is CASSGGLGNTEAFF. The CDR3 DNA follows: TGTGCCAGCAGTGGAGGGTTAGGGAACACTGAAGCTTTCTTT.

This chain links TRBV10-3 with TRBJ2-7, with TRBD2 as a possible D gene (5 bases). Germline loops: CDR1 ENHRY, CDR2 SYGVKD. The V and J ends lost 8 bases and 2 bases respectively, with 13 bases between them. The CDR3 spans 13 residues. The CDR3: CAIGPEETYEQYF. CDR3 bases: TGTGCCATCGGTCCGGAGGAGACCTACGAGCAGTACTTC.

The chain couples TRBV9 to TRBJ1-1; D remains ambiguous. The CDR3 contains 15 residues. CDR1 and CDR2 from the germline V gene are SGDLS and YYNGEE. With 1 base removed from V and 0 bases from J, the gap between germline ends came to 10 bases. The CDR3: CASSVIETVNTEAFF. The CDR3 region has the DNA TGTGCCAGCAGCGTAATCGAAACGGTGAACACTGAAGCTTTCTTT.

This clone is classed as medium-sized. The chain recombines TRBV4-2 with TRBJ2-7; 11 bases match TRBD2. This CDR3 comprises 17 residues. Germline-derived CDR1 and CDR2 are LGHNA and YNFKEQ. V shed 0 bases, J shed 3 bases, and the junction held 7 bases outside the gene matches. CDR3 region: CASSQDVTSGGFYEQYF. In DNA, the CDR3 is TGTGCCAGCAGCCAAGATGTCACTAGCGGGGGATTCTACGAGCAGTACTTC.